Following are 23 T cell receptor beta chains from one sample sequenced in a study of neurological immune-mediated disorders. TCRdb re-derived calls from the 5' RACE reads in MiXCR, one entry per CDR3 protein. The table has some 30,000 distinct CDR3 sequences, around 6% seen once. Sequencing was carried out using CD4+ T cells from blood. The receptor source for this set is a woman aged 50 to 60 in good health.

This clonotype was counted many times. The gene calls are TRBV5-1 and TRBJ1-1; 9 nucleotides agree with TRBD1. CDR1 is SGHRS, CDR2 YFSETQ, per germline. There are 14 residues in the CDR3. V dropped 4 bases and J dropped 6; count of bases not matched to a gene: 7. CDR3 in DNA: TGCGCCAGCAGCGAGGGACAGGGAGTGTCTGAAGCTTTCTTT. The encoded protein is CASSEGQGVSEAFF.

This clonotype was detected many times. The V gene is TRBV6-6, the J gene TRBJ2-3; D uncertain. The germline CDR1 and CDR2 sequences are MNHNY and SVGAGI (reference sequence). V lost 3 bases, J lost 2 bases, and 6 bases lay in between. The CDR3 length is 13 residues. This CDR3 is CASSYRITDTQYF. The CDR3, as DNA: TGTGCCAGCAGTTATAGGATCACAGATACGCAGTATTTT.

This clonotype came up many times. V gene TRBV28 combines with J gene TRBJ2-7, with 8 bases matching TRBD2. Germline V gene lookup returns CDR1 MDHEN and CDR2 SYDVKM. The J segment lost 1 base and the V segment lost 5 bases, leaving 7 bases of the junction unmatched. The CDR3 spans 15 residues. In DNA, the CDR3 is TGTGCCAGCAGTCGGGGGACTAGACCGTCCTACGAGCAGTACTTC. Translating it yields CASSRGTRPSYEQYF.

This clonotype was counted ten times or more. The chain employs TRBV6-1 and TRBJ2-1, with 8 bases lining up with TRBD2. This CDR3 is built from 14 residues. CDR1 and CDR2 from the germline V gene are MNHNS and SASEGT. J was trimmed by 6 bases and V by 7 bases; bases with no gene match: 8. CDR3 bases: TGTGCCAGCACCTTAGCGGGGTTAGTCAATGAGCAGTTCTTC. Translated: CASTLAGLVNEQFF.

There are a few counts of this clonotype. The CDR3 DNA reads as TGTGCCAGCATTACCTACGGCCCCCCGGGCCTGGAGACCTACAATGAGCAGTTCTTC. This translates into CASITYGPPGLETYNEQFF. The chain uses TRBV6-1 and TRBJ2-1; D not certain. Germline assignment: CDR1 MNHNS and CDR2 SASEGT. Between the trimmed V and J ends, which lost 7 bases and 2 bases, there was a span of 27 bases. This CDR3 contains 19 residues.

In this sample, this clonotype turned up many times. The CDR3 region has the DNA TGCGCCAGCAGCGGTCTCAGAAACACAGATACGCAGTATTTT. Translated, it gives CASSGLRNTDTQYF. The rearrangement uses TRBV5-1 and TRBJ2-3; D gene ambiguous. V was shortened by 4 bases and J by 2 bases, with 11 bases between the two germline ends. There are 14 residues in the CDR3. The germline V gene has CDR1 SGHRS and CDR2 YFSETQ. Full variable domain (remainder filled in from reference TRBV5-1 and TRBJ2-3): KAGVTQTPRYLIKTRGQQVTLSCSPISGHRSVSWYQQTPGQGLQFLFEYFSETQRNKGNFPGRFSGRQFSNSRSEMNVSTLELGDSALYLCASSGLRNTDTQYFGPGTRLTVL.

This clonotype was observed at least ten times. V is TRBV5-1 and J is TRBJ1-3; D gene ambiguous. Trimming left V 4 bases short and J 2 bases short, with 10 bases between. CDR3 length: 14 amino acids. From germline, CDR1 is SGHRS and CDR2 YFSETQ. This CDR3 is CASSEGTAGNTIYF. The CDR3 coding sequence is TGCGCCAGCAGCGAGGGAACGGCTGGAAACACCATATATTTT.

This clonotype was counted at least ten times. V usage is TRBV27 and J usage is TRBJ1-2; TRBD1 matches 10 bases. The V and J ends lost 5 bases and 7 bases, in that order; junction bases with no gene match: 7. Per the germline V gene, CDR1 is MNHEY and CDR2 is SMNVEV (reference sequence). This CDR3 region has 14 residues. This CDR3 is CASSPRQGARGYTF. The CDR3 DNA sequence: TGTGCCAGCAGTCCCCGACAGGGGGCTCGTGGCTACACCTTC.

The CDR3 sequence is CASSQVGTGGYTF. The CDR3 nucleotides read TGCGCCAGCAGCCAAGTCGGGACCGGGGGCTACACCTTC. The V gene is TRBV4-1, the J gene TRBJ1-2; TRBD1 is a possible D gene (5 bases). The V and J ends lost 1 base and 8 bases respectively, with 11 bases between them. The CDR3 covers 13 residues. CDR1 is MGHRA, CDR2 YSYEKL, per germline.

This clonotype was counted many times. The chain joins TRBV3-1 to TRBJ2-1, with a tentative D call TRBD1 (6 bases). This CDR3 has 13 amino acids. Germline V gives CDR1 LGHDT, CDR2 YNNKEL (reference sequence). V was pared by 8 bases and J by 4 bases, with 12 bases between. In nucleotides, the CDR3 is TGTGCCAGCCGGGTTCAGGGGTACAATGAGCAGTTCTTC. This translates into CASRVQGYNEQFF.

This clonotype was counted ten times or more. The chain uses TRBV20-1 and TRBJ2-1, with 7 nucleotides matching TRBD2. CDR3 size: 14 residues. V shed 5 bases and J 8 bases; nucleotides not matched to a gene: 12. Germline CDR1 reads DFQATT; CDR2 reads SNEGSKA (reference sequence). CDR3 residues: CSAVGTIGSHEQFF. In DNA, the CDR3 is TGCAGTGCTGTAGGGACTATCGGTTCCCATGAGCAGTTCTTC.

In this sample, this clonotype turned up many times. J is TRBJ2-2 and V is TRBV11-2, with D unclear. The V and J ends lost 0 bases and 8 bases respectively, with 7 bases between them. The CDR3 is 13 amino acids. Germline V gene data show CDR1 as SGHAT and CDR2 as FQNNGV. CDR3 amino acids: CASSLEPSGELFF. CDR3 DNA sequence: TGTGCCAGCAGCTTAGAGCCGAGTGGGGAGCTGTTTTTT.

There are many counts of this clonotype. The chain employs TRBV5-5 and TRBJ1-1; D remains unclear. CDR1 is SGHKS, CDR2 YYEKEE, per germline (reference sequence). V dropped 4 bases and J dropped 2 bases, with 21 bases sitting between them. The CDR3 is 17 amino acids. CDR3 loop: CASSPVEWAATNTEAFF. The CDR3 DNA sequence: TGTGCCAGCAGCCCCGTGGAATGGGCAGCTACAAACACTGAAGCTTTCTTT.

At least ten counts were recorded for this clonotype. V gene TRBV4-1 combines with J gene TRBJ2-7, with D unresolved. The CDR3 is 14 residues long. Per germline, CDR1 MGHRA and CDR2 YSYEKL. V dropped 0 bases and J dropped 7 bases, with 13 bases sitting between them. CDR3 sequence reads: CASSQDFGLGEQYF. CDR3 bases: TGCGCCAGCAGCCAAGATTTCGGGCTGGGGGAGCAGTACTTC.

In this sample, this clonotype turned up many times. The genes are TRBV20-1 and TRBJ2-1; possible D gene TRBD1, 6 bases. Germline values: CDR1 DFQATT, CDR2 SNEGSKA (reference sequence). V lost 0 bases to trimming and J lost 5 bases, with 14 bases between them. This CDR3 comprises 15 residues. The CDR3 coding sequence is TGCAGTGCTAGAGAAAACGCCAGGGGCCACAATGAGCAGTTCTTC. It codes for CSARENARGHNEQFF.

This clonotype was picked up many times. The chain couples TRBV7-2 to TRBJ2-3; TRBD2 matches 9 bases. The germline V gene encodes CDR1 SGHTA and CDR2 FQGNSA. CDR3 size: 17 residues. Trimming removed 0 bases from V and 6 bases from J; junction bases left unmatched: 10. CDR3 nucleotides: TGTGCCAGCAGCTTAGCGGGAGCGGGAGGAGCTTGGGATACGCAGTATTTT. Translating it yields CASSLAGAGGAWDTQYF. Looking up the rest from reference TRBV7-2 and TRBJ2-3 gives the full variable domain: GAGVSQSPSNKVTEKGKDVELRCDPISGHTALYWYRQSLGQGLEFLIYFQGNSAPDKSGLPSDRFSAERTGGSVSTLTIQRTQQEDSAVYLCASSLAGAGGAWDTQYFGPGTRLTVL.

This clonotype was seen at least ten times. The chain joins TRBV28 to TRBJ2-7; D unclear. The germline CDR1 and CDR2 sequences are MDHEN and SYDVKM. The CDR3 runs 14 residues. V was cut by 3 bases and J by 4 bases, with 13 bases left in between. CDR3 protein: CASSFRSLGYEQYF. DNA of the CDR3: TGTGCCAGCAGTTTCAGGAGCTTGGGGTACGAGCAGTACTTC. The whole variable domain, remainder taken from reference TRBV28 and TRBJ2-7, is DVKVTQSSRYLVKRTGEKVFLECVQDMDHENMFWYRQDPGLGLRLIYFSYDVKMKEKGDIPEGYSVSREKKERFSLILESASTNQTSMYLCASSFRSLGYEQYFGPGTRLTVT.

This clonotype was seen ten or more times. The CDR3 here is CASSPRPGLNTGELFF. Here the CDR3 DNA reads TGTGCCAGCAGCCCCCGACCGGGACTAAACACCGGGGAGCTGTTTTTT. The rearrangement joins TRBV9 to TRBJ2-2; 7 positions agree with TRBD2. Unmatched junction bases numbered 8, after V lost 4 bases and J lost 2 bases. The CDR3 contains 16 residues. The germline V gene encodes CDR1 SGDLS and CDR2 YYNGEE.

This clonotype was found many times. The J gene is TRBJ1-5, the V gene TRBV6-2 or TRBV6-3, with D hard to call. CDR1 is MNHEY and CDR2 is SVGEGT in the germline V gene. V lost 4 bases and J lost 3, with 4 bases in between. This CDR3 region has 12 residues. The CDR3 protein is CASSSNNQPQHF. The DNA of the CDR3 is TGTGCCAGCAGTTCAAACAATCAGCCCCAGCATTTT.

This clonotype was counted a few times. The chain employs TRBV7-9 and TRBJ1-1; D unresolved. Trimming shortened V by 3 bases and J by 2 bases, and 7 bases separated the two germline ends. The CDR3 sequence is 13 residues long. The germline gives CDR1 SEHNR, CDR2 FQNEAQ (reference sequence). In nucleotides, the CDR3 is TGTGCCAGCAGCTTGTTCGAAAACACTGAAGCTTTCTTT. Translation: CASSLFENTEAFF.

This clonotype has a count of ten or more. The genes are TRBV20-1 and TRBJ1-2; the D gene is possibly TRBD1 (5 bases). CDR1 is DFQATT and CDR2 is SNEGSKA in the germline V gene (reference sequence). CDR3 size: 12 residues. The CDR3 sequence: CTPGGWSYGYTF. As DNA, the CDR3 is TGCACCCCTGGGGGTTGGAGCTATGGCTACACCTTC.

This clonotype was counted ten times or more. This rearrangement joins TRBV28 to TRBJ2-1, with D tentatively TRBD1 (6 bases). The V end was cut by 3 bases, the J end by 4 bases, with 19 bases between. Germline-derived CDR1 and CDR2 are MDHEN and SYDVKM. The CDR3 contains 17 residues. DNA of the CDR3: TGTGCCAGCAGTTTCAGGTCTATAGGGCAGGGGTACAATGAGCAGTTCTTC. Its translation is CASSFRSIGQGYNEQFF.

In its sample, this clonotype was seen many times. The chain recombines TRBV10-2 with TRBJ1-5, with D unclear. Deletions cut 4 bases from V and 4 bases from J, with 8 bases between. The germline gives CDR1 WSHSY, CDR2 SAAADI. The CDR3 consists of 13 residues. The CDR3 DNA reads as TGCGCCAGCAGTGTTCTCAGGAATCAGCCCCAGCATTTT. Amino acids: CASSVLRNQPQHF.